This T cell receptor (beta chain) was obtained from a study of blood T cell repertoires in COVID-19. For the study at large: Acute and convalescent COVID-19 samples came from the United States, Italy and Spain.

Sequencing used immunoSEQ multiplex PCR; TCRdb keeps in-frame clones, though not all of them. The sample lists some 400,000 clones; 81% were seen once. The clonotype comes from a human donor with acute or convalescent COVID-19. The donor label of this sample is uncertain. Material for sequencing was peripheral blood.

CDR3 DNA sequence: TGCGCCAGCAGCCCCGACAGGGGGAGGCCCCTCCACTTT. It encodes CASSPDRGRPLHF. The V gene is TRBV5-1, the J gene TRBJ1-6; 9 positions match TRBD1. V was pared by 4 bases and J by 13 bases, with 6 bases of the junction left unmatched. Germline V gene sequence: CDR1 SGHRS, CDR2 YFSETQ. CDR3 size: 13 residues.